Each of the 11 T cell receptor beta chains below was sequenced from the same sample in a study of cytomegalovirus exposure and HLA in healthy donors. Vbeta (60) and Jbeta (13) primers were used in the PCR. Using immunoSEQ multiplex PCR, the repertoire was profiled, and TCRdb retains in-frame clones only, with some absent. The data contain about 130,000 clones, roughly a tenth of them singletons. Sequencing used PBMCs. The receptors come from a woman aged 18-35 years in good health and CMV-seropositive.

The V gene is TRBV7-2, the J gene TRBJ2-2; TRBD2 might be the D (5 bases). Germline V gives CDR1 SGHTA, CDR2 FQGNSA. The ends were cut back, 2 bases at V and 4 bases at J, with 14 bases in the middle. There are 16 residues in the CDR3. This CDR3 is CASSLMGSPSTGELFF. For the CDR3, the DNA is TGTGCCAGCAGCTTAATGGGGAGTCCGAGCACCGGGGAGCTGTTTTTT.

The chain carries TRBV5-1 and TRBJ2-5; D not resolved. There are 15 residues in the CDR3. Germline-derived CDR1 and CDR2 are SGHRS and YFSETQ. Between the trimmed V and J ends, which lost 4 bases and 3 bases, there was a span of 16 bases. In DNA form, the CDR3 reads TGCGCCAGCAGCGTCGGCCTTAACGAGGAAGAGACCCAGTACTTC. It codes for CASSVGLNEEETQYF.

The chain has TRBV28 and TRBJ1-1; D uncertain. Germline V CDR1 and CDR2: MDHEN, SYDVKM. This CDR3 has 13 amino acids. V gave up 4 bases and J gave up 5 bases, with 11 bases separating them. CDR3 sequence (DNA): TGTGCCAGCAGTTACACCGCGGAAACTGAAGCTTTCTTT. Translation: CASSYTAETEAFF. Together with reference TRBV28 and TRBJ1-1, the CDR3 gives the full variable domain: DVKVTQSSRYLVKRTGEKVFLECVQDMDHENMFWYRQDPGLGLRLIYFSYDVKMKEKGDIPEGYSVSREKKERFSLILESASTNQTSMYLCASSYTAETEAFFGQGTRLTVV.

The J gene is TRBJ1-1, the V gene TRBV28; TRBD1 is a possible D gene (6 bases). Looked up from germline, CDR1 is MDHEN and CDR2 is SYDVKM. V was clipped by 4 bases and J by 3 bases, with 15 bases between them. CDR3 size: 15 residues. The CDR3 bases are TGTGCCAGCAGTTCGATAGACAGGACCTACACTGAAGCTTTCTTT. Translation: CASSSIDRTYTEAFF.

This clone was seen more than once but under ten times. The chain combines TRBV6-1 with TRBJ1-1; D is ambiguous. In germline, CDR1 is MNHNS, CDR2 SASEGT. V shed 8 bases and J shed 5 bases, with 18 bases lying between them. CDR3 length equals 14 residues. The CDR3 DNA is TGTGCCAGCGGAGCGGGTGGGATGCGGACTGAAGCTTTCTTT. Translating it yields CASGAGGMRTEAFF.

This clone was seen a few times. The chain joins TRBV15 to TRBJ2-1; 7 positions match TRBD2. Germline lookup yields CDR1 LNHNV and CDR2 YYDKDF (reference sequence). The V gene end was trimmed by 3 bases and the J gene end by 5 bases; junction bases not matched to a gene: 7. The CDR3 has 15 amino acids. CDR3 region: CATSSGLGLDNEQFF. The CDR3 DNA follows: TGTGCCACCAGCAGTGGACTAGGCTTGGACAATGAGCAGTTCTTC.

V gene TRBV6-6 combines with J gene TRBJ2-1; D is uncertain. CDR1 MNHNY and CDR2 SVGAGI come from the germline V gene (reference sequence). CDR3 length: 13 residues. Deletions cut 2 bases from V and 7 bases from J, with 9 bases between. CDR3 sequence (DNA): TGTGCCAGCAGTTACGGATCCGGGAATGAGCAGTTCTTC. As protein: CASSYGSGNEQFF.

This chain links TRBV6-1 with TRBJ2-1; TRBD2 is a possible D gene (6 bases). Germline loops: CDR1 MNHNS, CDR2 SASEGT. This CDR3 is built from 13 residues. V was trimmed by 10 bases and J by 5 bases, leaving 15 bases between them. The CDR3 reads CATSSGVHNEQFF. The CDR3 DNA reads TGTGCCACATCCTCGGGAGTCCACAATGAGCAGTTCTTC.

The chain recombines TRBV27 with TRBJ2-5, with a tentative D call TRBD1 (6 bases). The V gene's germline CDR1 is MNHEY and CDR2 SMNVEV (reference sequence). The CDR3 consists of 15 residues. Deletions cut 6 bases from V and 4 bases from J, with 18 bases between. In DNA, the CDR3 is TGTGCCAGCAGGTCTCTAAACAGGGTAGGAGAGACCCAGTACTTC. Its translation is CASRSLNRVGETQYF.

V is TRBV28 and J is TRBJ2-2, with 11 bases aligning to TRBD1. Germline assignment: CDR1 MDHEN and CDR2 SYDVKM. V shed 5 bases and J 3 bases; nucleotides not matched to a gene: 2. This CDR3 has 15 amino acids. In DNA form, the CDR3 reads TGTGCCAGCAGTGGGGGACAGGGGGACACCGGGGAGCTGTTTTTT. Protein: CASSGGQGDTGELFF.

The genes are TRBV13 and TRBJ2-7; a possible D gene is TRBD2 (6 bases). Trimming stripped 6 bases from V and 2 bases from J, with 20 bases between. CDR3 length: 16 residues. Germline loops: CDR1 PRHDT, CDR2 FYEKMQ (reference sequence). CDR3 DNA: TGTGCCAGCAGACAAACAGCCCGGGACTCAACCTACGAGCAGTACTTC. It specifies CASRQTARDSTYEQYF.